The TCR beta chain under discussion was sequenced for a study of control samples from healthy donors and cancer patients. Notes on this clone: This may be a read error: a much more frequent sequence differs by one nucleotide. Distinct nucleotide sequences in the sample also encode this CDR3.

Repertoires were generated with immunoSEQ multiplex PCR, while TCRdb's copy carries only in-frame clones and drops some. The sample consists of around 130,000 clones, roughly 86% of them appearing once. The V end lost 3 bases, the J end lost 4 bases, and 4 bases lay between the germline ends. CDR3 length: 11 amino acids. Germline-derived CDR1 and CDR2 are SGHDN and FVKESK. This TCR was recovered from a man over 45 with head and neck cancer. The sequenced sample consisted of PBMCs. This chain joins TRBV14 and TRBJ2-7; D unclear. The CDR3 loop reads CASSHSYEQYF. The CDR3 nucleotides are TGTGCCAGCAGCCACAGTTACGAGCAGTACTTC.